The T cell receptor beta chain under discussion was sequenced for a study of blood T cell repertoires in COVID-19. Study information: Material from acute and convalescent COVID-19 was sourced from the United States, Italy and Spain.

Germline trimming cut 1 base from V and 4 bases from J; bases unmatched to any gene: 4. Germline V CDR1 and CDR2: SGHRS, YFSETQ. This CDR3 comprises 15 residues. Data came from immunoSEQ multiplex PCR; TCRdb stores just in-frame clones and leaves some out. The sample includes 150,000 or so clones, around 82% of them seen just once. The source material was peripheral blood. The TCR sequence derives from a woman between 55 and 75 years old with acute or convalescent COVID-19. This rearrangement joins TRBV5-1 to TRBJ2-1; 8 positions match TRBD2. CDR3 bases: TGCGCCAGCAGCTTGACTAGCGGTTTATACAATGAGCAGTTCTTC. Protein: CASSLTSGLYNEQFF.